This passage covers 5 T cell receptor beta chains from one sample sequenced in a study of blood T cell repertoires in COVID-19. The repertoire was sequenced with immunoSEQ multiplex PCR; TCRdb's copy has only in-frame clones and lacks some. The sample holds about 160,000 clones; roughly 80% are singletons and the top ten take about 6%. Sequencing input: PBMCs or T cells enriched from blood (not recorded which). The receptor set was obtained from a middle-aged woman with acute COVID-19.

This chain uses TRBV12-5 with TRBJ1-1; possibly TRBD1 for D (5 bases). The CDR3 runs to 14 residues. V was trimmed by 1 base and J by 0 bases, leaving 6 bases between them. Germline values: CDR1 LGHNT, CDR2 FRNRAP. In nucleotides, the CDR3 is TGTGCTAGTGGTTTGGGGACATTGAACACTGAAGCTTTCTTT. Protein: CASGLGTLNTEAFF. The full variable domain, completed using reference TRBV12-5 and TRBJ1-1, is DARVTQTPRHKVTEMGQEVTMRCQPILGHNTVFWYRQTMMQGLELLAYFRNRAPLDDSGMPKDRFSAEMPDATLATLKIQPSEPRDSAVYFCASGLGTLNTEAFFGQGTRLTVV.

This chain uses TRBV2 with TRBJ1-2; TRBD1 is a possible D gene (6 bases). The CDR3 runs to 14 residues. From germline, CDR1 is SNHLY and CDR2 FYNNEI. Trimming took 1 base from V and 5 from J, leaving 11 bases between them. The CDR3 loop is CASSEGNRAYGYTF. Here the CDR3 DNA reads TGTGCCAGCAGTGAAGGTAACAGGGCATATGGCTACACCTTC.

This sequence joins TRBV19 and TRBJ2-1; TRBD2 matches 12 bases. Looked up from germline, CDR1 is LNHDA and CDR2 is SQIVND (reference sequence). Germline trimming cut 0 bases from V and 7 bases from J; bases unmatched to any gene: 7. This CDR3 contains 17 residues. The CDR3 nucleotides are TGTGCCAGTAGTATAGAGGCTAGCGGGAGGGGGGTGAATGAGCAGTTCTTC. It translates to CASSIEASGRGVNEQFF.

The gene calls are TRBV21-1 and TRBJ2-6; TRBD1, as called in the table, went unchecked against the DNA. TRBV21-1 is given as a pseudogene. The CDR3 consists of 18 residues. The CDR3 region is CASSKEGRDSSGANVLTF. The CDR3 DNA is TGTGCCAGCAGCAAAGAGGGACGGGACAGCTCTGGGGCCAACGTCCTGACTTTC.

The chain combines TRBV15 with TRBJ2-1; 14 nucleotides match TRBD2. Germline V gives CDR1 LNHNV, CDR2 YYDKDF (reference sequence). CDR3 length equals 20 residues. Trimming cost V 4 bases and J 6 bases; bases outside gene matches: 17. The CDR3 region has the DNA TGTGCCACCAGCATAGTCGCGGGACTAGCGGGAGCCGAAAGGGGCAATGAGCAGTTCTTC. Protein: CATSIVAGLAGAERGNEQFF.